This TCR beta chain was identified during a study of Graves' ophthalmopathy and Graves' hyperthyroidism. This clonotype was counted ten times or more. A volume of approximately 10 ml of fresh peripheral blood supplied the PBMCs. The TCR beta CDR3 regions underwent amplification from RNA transcripts. HTBI primers were employed in first-round RT-PCR, then a second-round multiplex PCR followed. TCRdb re-derived calls from the multiplex PCR reads in MiXCR, one entry per CDR3 protein. The data show some 520,000 distinct CDR3 sequences, around 14% seen once. Deletions cut 7 bases from V and 0 bases from J, with 18 bases between. The CDR3 runs 16 residues.

This rearrangement joins TRBV12-3 or TRBV12-4 to TRBJ1-2, with D uncertain. The receptor's source is a woman aged 25-40 years with Graves' ophthalmopathy. The sample was blood. This CDR3 reads CASKPPRTRANYGYTF. CDR3 nucleotides: TGTGCCAGCAAACCACCCAGGACCAGAGCTAACTATGGCTACACCTTC.